A single sample is the source of the 24 T cell receptor beta chains below, sequenced in a study of spatial heterogeneity in lung cancer. General study findings and limits: Counts that tracked tumor mutation counts were those of expanded intratumoral alpha and beta TCRs.

The time point denotes: sample taken at primary tumor resection. Their antigens remain unidentified. TCRdb re-called the 5' RACE reads through MiXCR, storing one row per CDR3 protein. The sample lists around 7,400 distinct CDR3 sequences, around 6.7% seen once, with roughly 8.3% in the top ten. The sequencing used lung tumor tissue, collected at surgery. The receptors were gathered from a male donor with early-stage non-small cell lung cancer.

The V and J genes are TRBV7-2 and TRBJ2-7, with 7 nucleotides matching TRBD2. The CDR3 covers 15 residues. V shed 5 bases and J 4 bases; nucleotides not matched to a gene: 11. Per germline, CDR1 SGHTA and CDR2 FQGNSA. This chain's CDR3 is CASSPTGGGLYEQYF. As DNA, the CDR3 is TGTGCCAGCAGCCCTACGGGCGGGGGTTTGTACGAGCAGTACTTC.

The CDR3 DNA is TGTGCCAGCAGTTCCGGGACAGGTTCGAAAGGCTACACCTTC. Amino acids: CASSSGTGSKGYTF. The chain links TRBV27 to TRBJ1-2; 8 positions agree with TRBD1. V shed 4 bases and J 8 bases; nucleotides not matched to a gene: 9. The CDR3 sequence is 14 residues long. Germline V gives CDR1 MNHEY, CDR2 SMNVEV (reference sequence).

This clonotype counts as medium-sized. The V call is TRBV6-5, the J call TRBJ2-1; TRBD1 matches 8 bases. The CDR3 contains 15 residues. V was pared by 0 bases and J by 6 bases, with 4 bases of the junction left unmatched. Germline CDR1 MNHEY, CDR2 SVGAGI. CDR3 in amino acids: CASSYSLDRANEQFF. CDR3 nucleotide sequence: TGTGCCAGCAGTTACTCCCTGGACAGGGCCAATGAGCAGTTCTTC.

The table lists this clonotype with many counts. The chain links TRBV3-1 to TRBJ2-1; a possible D gene is TRBD2 (5 bases). Trimming removed 0 bases at V and 5 bases at J, with 11 bases between. Germline V gene sequence: CDR1 LGHDT, CDR2 YNNKEL (reference sequence). This CDR3 is 15 amino acids long. In nucleotides, the CDR3 is TGTGCCAGCAGCCAAGATCTAGCTGGGAACAATGAGCAGTTCTTC. It specifies CASSQDLAGNNEQFF.

This clonotype was detected ten times or more. The gene calls are TRBV9 and TRBJ1-2; D call uncertain. Looked up from germline, CDR1 is SGDLS and CDR2 is YYNGEE. The CDR3 extends over 13 amino acids. The ends were cut back, 3 bases at V and 3 bases at J, with 9 bases in the middle. The CDR3 DNA sequence: TGTGCCAGCAGCGGCGATCTGCACTATGGCTACACCTTC. Translating gives CASSGDLHYGYTF.

This clonotype is medium-sized within its sample. V gene TRBV2 combines with J gene TRBJ1-4; D is unresolved. The CDR3 sequence is 16 residues long. Trimming removed 2 bases at V and 0 bases at J, with 10 bases between. Germline V CDR1 and CDR2: SNHLY, FYNNEI. CDR3 residues: CASSERGRATNEKLFF. CDR3 DNA sequence: TGTGCCAGCAGTGAAAGAGGGAGAGCAACTAATGAAAAACTGTTTTTT.

Ten or more counts support this clonotype. The chain is built from TRBV7-8 and TRBJ2-3; 7 nucleotides line up with TRBD1. The CDR3 extends over 15 amino acids. V was pared by 6 bases and J by 2 bases, with 8 bases of the junction left unmatched. From germline, CDR1 is SGHVS and CDR2 FQNEAQ. CDR3 nucleotide sequence: TGTGCCAGCAGGAAAAGAGACAGGGACACAGATACGCAGTATTTT. Protein sequence: CASRKRDRDTDTQYF.

Only a few counts were recorded for this clonotype. The chain combines TRBV20-1 with TRBJ2-7, with D hard to call. The V gene lost 0 bases and the J gene lost 5 bases, with 17 bases spanning the gap. The CDR3 is 15 residues long. The V gene's germline CDR1 is DFQATT and CDR2 SNEGSKA (reference sequence). The CDR3 nucleotides are TGCAGTGCTAGAGATAGGACGCGGTCGGCTGACGAGCAGTACTTC. Amino acid sequence: CSARDRTRSADEQYF.

This clonotype was detected ten times or more. V usage is TRBV28 and J usage is TRBJ2-7, with 8 nucleotides matching TRBD2. The CDR3 extends over 15 amino acids. V trimming: 6 bases; J trimming: 0 bases; junction bases outside the gene matches: 7. Germline CDR1 MDHEN, CDR2 SYDVKM. CDR3 bases: TGTGCCAGCAGCCCCACCGGGACTAGCTCCTACGAGCAGTACTTC. It encodes CASSPTGTSSYEQYF.

Ten or more counts support this clonotype. The rearrangement uses TRBV2 and TRBJ1-6; D ambiguous. This CDR3 contains 15 residues. Germline V gene lookup returns CDR1 SNHLY and CDR2 FYNNEI. The ends were cut back, 7 bases at V and 9 bases at J, with 19 bases in the middle. CDR3 sequence reads: CASKDQVGRSSPLHF. The CDR3 nucleotides read TGTGCCAGCAAAGATCAGGTTGGGAGAAGTTCACCCCTCCACTTT.

This clonotype was seen only a few times. This sequence joins TRBV24-1 and TRBJ1-2; D uncertain. The CDR3 spans 16 residues. Germline-derived CDR1 and CDR2 are KGHDR and SFDVKD. V lost 4 bases to trimming and J lost 0 bases, with 14 bases between them. The CDR3 DNA reads TGTGCCACCAGTGACTCGAGGCGGCCCACTAACTATGGCTACACCTTC. It codes for CATSDSRRPTNYGYTF.

This clonotype was seen a single time. A read error may be the cause here, since a much bigger clone is one base away. The chain uses TRBV20-1 and TRBJ2-2, with 7 positions matching TRBD1. CDR3 length: 15 residues. Germline CDR1 is DFQATT and CDR2 is SNEGSKA (reference sequence). The CDR3 nucleotides read TGCAGTGCCGGTAGCCGGGACAGAGTTTCCGGGGATCTGTTTTTT. This translates into CSAGSRDRVSGDLFF.

This clonotype turned up a few times. The chain joins TRBV5-1 to TRBJ2-1; 8 nucleotides align to TRBD1. There are 16 residues in the CDR3. The ends lost 4 bases at V and 7 bases at J; junction bases unmatched: 13. Germline V gene sequence: CDR1 SGHRS, CDR2 YFSETQ. In nucleotides, the CDR3 is TGCGCCAGCAGCCCGAATGCAGGGGGCCCGCGGAATGAGCAGTTCTTC. It encodes CASSPNAGGPRNEQFF. Drawing the rest from reference TRBV5-1 and TRBJ2-1, the complete variable domain is KAGVTQTPRYLIKTRGQQVTLSCSPISGHRSVSWYQQTPGQGLQFLFEYFSETQRNKGNFPGRFSGRQFSNSRSEMNVSTLELGDSALYLCASSPNAGGPRNEQFFGPGTRLTVL.

This clonotype was recorded many times. V usage is TRBV4-2 and J usage is TRBJ2-3; D assignment may be TRBD1 or TRBD2 (6 bases each). There are 16 residues in the CDR3. Germline CDR1 reads LGHNA; CDR2 reads YNFKEQ. V was pared by 0 bases and J by 0 bases, with 10 bases between. CDR3 sequence: CASSQETGASTDTQYF. As DNA, the CDR3 is TGTGCCAGCAGCCAAGAGACGGGGGCCAGCACAGATACGCAGTATTTT.

This clonotype occurred a few times. The chain has TRBV28 and TRBJ2-1, with 12 positions matching TRBD2. The CDR3 runs to 15 residues. With 6 bases clipped from V and 8 bases from J, the junction kept 8 bases outside the gene matches. Germline loops: CDR1 MDHEN, CDR2 SYDVKM. CDR3 sequence reads: CASSVRTSGIYEQFF. In DNA form, the CDR3 reads TGTGCCAGCAGCGTAAGGACTAGCGGGATCTATGAGCAGTTCTTC.

This clonotype is labeled medium-sized (0.01 to 0.1%). The genes are TRBV5-1 and TRBJ1-6; D gene ambiguous. CDR3 size: 16 residues. V gave up 3 bases and J gave up 3 bases, with 13 bases separating them. Germline values: CDR1 SGHRS, CDR2 YFSETQ. The DNA for the CDR3 is TGCGCCAGCAGCTCGACGGACCCGCGCTATAATTCACCCCTCCACTTT. Protein: CASSSTDPRYNSPLHF.

This clonotype ranks as medium-sized. The chain joins TRBV6-5 to TRBJ2-5; TRBD1 agrees at 9 bases. The germline gives CDR1 MNHEY, CDR2 SVGAGI. Unmatched junction bases numbered 10, after V lost 6 bases and J lost 5 bases. This CDR3 comprises 15 residues. Written as DNA, the CDR3 is TGTGCCAGCAGCCGCCAGACAGGGGGAATGGAGACCCAGTACTTC. Translation: CASSRQTGGMETQYF.

This clonotype occurred a few times. This chain joins TRBV9 and TRBJ1-2; TRBD1 is a possible D gene (6 bases). Trimming cost V 3 bases and J 1 base, with 10 bases left between them. Germline values: CDR1 SGDLS, CDR2 YYNGEE. The length of the CDR3 is 14 residues. The CDR3, as DNA: TGTGCCAGCAGCGGACAGGTCTTTAACTATGGCTACACCTTC. The encoded protein is CASSGQVFNYGYTF. The whole variable domain, remainder taken from reference TRBV9 and TRBJ1-2, is DSGVTQTPKHLITATGQRVTLRCSPRSGDLSVYWYQQSLDQGLQFLIQYYNGEERAKGNILERFSAQQFPDLHSELNLSSLELGDSALYFCASSGQVFNYGYTFGSGTRLTVV.

This sequence joins TRBV29-1 and TRBJ1-3, with D uncertain. V lost 6 bases and J 3 bases, leaving 9 bases between the germline ends. CDR1 and CDR2 from the germline V gene are SQVTM and ANQGSEA. This CDR3 has 12 amino acids. CDR3: CSVIVSGNTIYF. The CDR3 nucleotides read TGCAGCGTGATCGTTAGTGGAAACACCATATATTTT.

By proportion, this clonotype is medium-sized (0.01 to 0.1%). V usage is TRBV28 and J usage is TRBJ1-1; possible D gene TRBD1, 5 bases. CDR1 and CDR2 from the germline V gene are MDHEN and SYDVKM. V was cut by 3 bases and J by 4 bases, with 6 bases left in between. The CDR3 is 12 amino acids. The DNA for the CDR3 is TGTGCCAGCAGTTTCAGGGCCACTGAAGCTTTCTTT. As protein: CASSFRATEAFF.

This clonotype was observed many times. The chain uses TRBV4-1 and TRBJ2-1, with D maybe TRBD2 (8 bases). Deletions cut 4 bases from V and 1 base from J, with 23 bases between. The germline V gene has CDR1 MGHRA and CDR2 YSYEKL. The CDR3 loop spans 19 amino acids. In DNA, the CDR3 is TGCGCCAGCAGCCTCAGGGGGGGAGCGGGAGTAAGATCCTACAATGAGCAGTTCTTC. Translated: CASSLRGGAGVRSYNEQFF.

This clonotype ranks as large. This chain uses TRBV28 with TRBJ2-7, with a weak D call TRBD2 (5 bases). V was pared by 6 bases and J by 5 bases, with 11 bases between. The length of the CDR3 is 12 residues. CDR1 and CDR2 from the germline V gene are MDHEN and SYDVKM. In DNA, the CDR3 is TGTGCCAGCAGGGGCCCCGGGGACGAGCAGTACTTC. This sequence encodes CASRGPGDEQYF.

This clonotype was picked up many times. V is TRBV6-6 and J is TRBJ2-3; TRBD2 matches at 8 bases. The CDR3 length is 17 residues. The junction had 9 bases not matched to a gene; V was cut back by 2 bases and J by 2 bases. Germline CDR1 MNHNY, CDR2 SVGAGI (reference sequence). CDR3 residues: CASSYTLTGGVTDTQYF. CDR3 bases: TGTGCCAGCAGTTACACCCTGACGGGAGGGGTCACAGATACGCAGTATTTT.

This clonotype was detected a few times. The gene calls are TRBV20-1 and TRBJ1-5; maybe TRBD1 (5 bases). This CDR3 comprises 13 residues. V was trimmed by 5 bases and J by 7 bases, leaving 15 bases between them. Germline V gene data show CDR1 as DFQATT and CDR2 as SNEGSKA (reference sequence). CDR3 sequence (DNA): TGCAGTGCTGATCCGGGGGTCAGGCAGCCCCAGCATTTT. It is translated as CSADPGVRQPQHF.